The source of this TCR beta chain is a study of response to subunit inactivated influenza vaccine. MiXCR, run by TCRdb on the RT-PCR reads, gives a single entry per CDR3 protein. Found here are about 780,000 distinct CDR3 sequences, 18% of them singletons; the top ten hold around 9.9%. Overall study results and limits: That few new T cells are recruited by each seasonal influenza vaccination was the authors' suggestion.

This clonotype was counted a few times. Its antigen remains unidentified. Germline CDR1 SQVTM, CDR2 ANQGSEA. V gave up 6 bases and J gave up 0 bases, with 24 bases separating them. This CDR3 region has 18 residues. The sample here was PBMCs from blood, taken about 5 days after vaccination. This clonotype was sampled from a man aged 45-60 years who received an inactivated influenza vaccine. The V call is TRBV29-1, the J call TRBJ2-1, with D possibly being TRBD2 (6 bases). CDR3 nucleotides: TGCAGCGTCAACCCCGGGAGCCCGGGCCTAAGCTCCTACAATGAGCAGTTCTTC. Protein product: CSVNPGSPGLSSYNEQFF.